This T cell receptor beta chain was identified during a study of OX40 agonist ivuxolimab in advanced cancers. The wider study: Two cutaneous melanoma patients and one hepatocellular carcinoma patient, three in all, had partial responses.

Points on this clone: Its cognate antigen is unknown.

Germline V gene data show CDR1 as SGHVS and CDR2 as FNYEAQ. The CDR3 extends over 16 amino acids. Losses at the gene ends were 1 base for V and 4 bases for J; bases not matched to a gene: 7. General study results and limits: CD4+ T cells averaged fewer expanded clones than CD8+ T cells.

Assay used: immunoSEQ multiplex PCR; TCRdb lists only in-frame clones, some missing. There are 73,000 or so clones in the sample; approximately 78% occur only once, and roughly 0.4% lies in the top ten. Here the sequenced sample was CD4+ or CD8+ T cells sorted from blood, taken in a trial of the OX40 agonist ivuxolimab. The chain couples TRBV7-6 to TRBJ2-5, with 9 positions matching TRBD1. This clonotype was sampled from an adult with an advanced solid tumor such as melanoma, head and neck, liver or kidney cancer. CDR3 residues: CASSLVQGALPETQYF. The CDR3 DNA follows: TGTGCCAGCAGCTTAGTACAGGGGGCGCTTCCAGAGACCCAGTACTTC.